This T cell receptor (beta chain) comes out of a study of cytomegalovirus exposure and HLA in healthy donors. Primers: 60 Vbeta forward and 13 Jbeta reverse. The assay was immunoSEQ multiplex PCR, and TCRdb's table has in-frame clones only and misses some. This repertoire shows fewer than 200,000 clones, 65% to 75% found once; its top ten account for under 3%. Only a few counts were recorded for this clone. With 4 bases removed from V and 5 bases from J, the gap between germline ends came to 18 bases. Germline loops: CDR1 SGHTA, CDR2 FQGNSA. This CDR3 has 15 amino acids. The TCR comes from a human donor in good health. V gene TRBV7-2 combines with J gene TRBJ2-7; TRBD1 is a possible D gene (6 bases). Material: PBMCs. CDR3 bases: TGTGCCAGCAGCTCCGAGGGGACAACGGTCCACGAGCAGTACTTC. Translation: CASSSEGTTVHEQYF.